This T cell receptor (beta chain) was sequenced during a study of T cells in Graves' hyperthyroidism and ophthalmopathy. Researchers took RNA transcripts and amplified the TCR beta CDR3 regions from them. The study used the HTBI primer set for a first-round RT-PCR of the TCR CDR3. MiXCR was run by TCRdb on the multiplex PCR reads, yielding one entry per CDR3 protein. The repertoire holds around 380,000 distinct CDR3 sequences, approximately 15% seen once, with more than 20% in the top ten. Study-wide findings and caveats: A model using 13 V-J features told ophthalmopathy apart from stable hyperthyroidism.

This clonotype appeared many times. Antigen: not known. There are 14 residues in the CDR3. V was shortened by 5 bases and J by 0 bases, with 11 bases between the two germline ends. Germline V CDR1 and CDR2: MNHNS, SASEGT. Roughly 9.1 ml of fresh peripheral blood supplied the PBMCs. This chain connects TRBV6-1 to TRBJ2-7; no definite D call. This clonotype was sampled from a man aged 30-40 years with Graves' hyperthyroidism that later progressed to Graves' ophthalmopathy. The sample taken for sequencing was blood. The DNA for the CDR3 is TGTGCCAGCAGTCCTAGGTGGGGCTCCTACGAGCAGTACTTC. Translated, it gives CASSPRWGSYEQYF.